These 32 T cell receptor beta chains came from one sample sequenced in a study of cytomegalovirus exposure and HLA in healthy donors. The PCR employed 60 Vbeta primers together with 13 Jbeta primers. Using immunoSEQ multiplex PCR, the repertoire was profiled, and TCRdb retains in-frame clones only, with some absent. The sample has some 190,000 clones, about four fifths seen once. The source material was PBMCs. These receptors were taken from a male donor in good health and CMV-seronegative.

CDR3 in DNA: TGTGCCAGCAGCTTTAGCAGAAACTACGAGCAGTACTTC. Its protein is CASSFSRNYEQYF. The rearrangement uses TRBV7-3 and TRBJ2-7; D call uncertain. Germline V gives CDR1 SGHTA, CDR2 FQGTGA. Trimming removed 3 bases from V and 3 bases from J, with 9 bases in between. CDR3 length: 13 residues.

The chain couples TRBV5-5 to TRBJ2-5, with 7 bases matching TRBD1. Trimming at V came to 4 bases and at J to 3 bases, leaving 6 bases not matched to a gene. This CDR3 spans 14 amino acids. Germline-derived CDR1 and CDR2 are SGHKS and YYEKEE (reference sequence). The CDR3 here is CASSLLDREETQYF. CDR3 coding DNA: TGTGCCAGCAGCCTACTCGACAGGGAAGAGACCCAGTACTTC.

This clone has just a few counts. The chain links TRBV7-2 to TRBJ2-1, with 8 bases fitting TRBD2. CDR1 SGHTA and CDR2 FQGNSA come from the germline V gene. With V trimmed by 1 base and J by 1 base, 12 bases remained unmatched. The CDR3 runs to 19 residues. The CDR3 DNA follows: TGTGCCAGCAGCTTAGACACGGCGGGAAGCGGGGGATCCTACAATGAGCAGTTCTTC. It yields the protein CASSLDTAGSGGSYNEQFF.

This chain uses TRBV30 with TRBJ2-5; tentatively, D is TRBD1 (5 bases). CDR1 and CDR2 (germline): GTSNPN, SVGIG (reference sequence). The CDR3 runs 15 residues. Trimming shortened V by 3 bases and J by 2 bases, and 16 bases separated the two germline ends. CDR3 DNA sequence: TGTGCCTGGAGCTGGGCAGGGATGGGACAAGAGACCCAGTACTTC. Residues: CAWSWAGMGQETQYF.

CDR3 DNA sequence: TGTGCCAGCAGCTCGCGACAGGGATCGGGAGAAGCTTTCTTT. This sequence encodes CASSSRQGSGEAFF. The gene calls are TRBV11-1 and TRBJ1-1; 7 nucleotides agree with TRBD1. The V gene's germline CDR1 is SGHAT and CDR2 FQDESV (reference sequence). The CDR3 consists of 14 residues. After removal of 4 bases from V and 8 bases from J, the junction contained 10 bases not matched to a gene.

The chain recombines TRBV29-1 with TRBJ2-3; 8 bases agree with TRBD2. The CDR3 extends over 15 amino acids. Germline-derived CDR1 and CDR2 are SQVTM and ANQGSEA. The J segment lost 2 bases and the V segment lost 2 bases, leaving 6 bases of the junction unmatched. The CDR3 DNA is TGCAGCGTTGAAAACTTAGCGGGACACACAGATACGCAGTATTTT. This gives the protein CSVENLAGHTDTQYF.

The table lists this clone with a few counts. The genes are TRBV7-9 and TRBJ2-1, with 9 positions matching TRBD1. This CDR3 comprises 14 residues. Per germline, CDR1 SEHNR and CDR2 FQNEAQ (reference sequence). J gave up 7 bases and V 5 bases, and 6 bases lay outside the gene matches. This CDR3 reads CASSIYRGRNEQFF. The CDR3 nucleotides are TGTGCCAGCAGCATTTACAGGGGGCGGAATGAGCAGTTCTTC. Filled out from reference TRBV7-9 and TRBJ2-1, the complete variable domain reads DTGVSQNPRHKITKRGQNVTFRCDPISEHNRLYWYRQTLGQGPEFLTYFQNEAQLEKSRLLSDRFSAERPKGSFSTLEIQRTEQGDSAMYLCASSIYRGRNEQFFGPGTRLTVL.

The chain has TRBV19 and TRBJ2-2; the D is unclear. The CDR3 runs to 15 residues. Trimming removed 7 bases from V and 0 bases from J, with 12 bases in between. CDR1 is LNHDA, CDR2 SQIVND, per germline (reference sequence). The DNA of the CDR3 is TGTGCCAGTAAGAGCAGGATCGCGAACACCGGGGAGCTGTTTTTT. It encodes CASKSRIANTGELFF. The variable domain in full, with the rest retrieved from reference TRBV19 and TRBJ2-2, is DGGITQSPKYLFRKEGQNVTLSCEQNLNHDAMYWYRQDPGQGLRLIYYSQIVNDFQKGDIAEGYSVSREKKESFPLTVTSAQKNPTAFYLCASKSRIANTGELFFGEGSRLTVL.

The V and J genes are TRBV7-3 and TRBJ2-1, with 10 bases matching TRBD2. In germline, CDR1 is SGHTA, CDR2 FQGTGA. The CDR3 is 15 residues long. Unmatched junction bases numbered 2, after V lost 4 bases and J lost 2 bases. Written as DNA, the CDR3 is TGTGCCAGCAGCTCAAGCGGGGGGGCCTACAATGAGCAGTTCTTC. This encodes CASSSSGGAYNEQFF.

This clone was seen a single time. The CDR3 sequence is CASALGQKNIQYF. CDR3 in DNA: TGTGCCAGCGCCCTAGGACAGAAAAACATTCAGTACTTC. The V gene is TRBV27, the J gene TRBJ2-4; D is perhaps TRBD1 (6 bases). The CDR3 extends over 13 amino acids. Trimming shortened V by 8 bases and J by 4 bases, and 12 bases separated the two germline ends. Germline lookup yields CDR1 MNHEY and CDR2 SMNVEV (reference sequence).

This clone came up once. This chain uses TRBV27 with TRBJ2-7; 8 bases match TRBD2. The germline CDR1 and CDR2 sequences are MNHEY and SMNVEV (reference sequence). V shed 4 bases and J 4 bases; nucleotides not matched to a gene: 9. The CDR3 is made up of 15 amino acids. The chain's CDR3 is CASSSSGTSYYEQYF. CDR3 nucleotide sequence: TGTGCCAGCAGTTCCTCCGGGACTAGTTATTACGAGCAGTACTTC.

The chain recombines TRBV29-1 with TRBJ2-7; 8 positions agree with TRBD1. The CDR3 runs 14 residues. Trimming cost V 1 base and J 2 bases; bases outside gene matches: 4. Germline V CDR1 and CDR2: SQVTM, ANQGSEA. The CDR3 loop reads CSVEGTGWTYEQYF. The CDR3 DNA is TGCAGCGTTGAAGGGACAGGGTGGACCTACGAGCAGTACTTC.

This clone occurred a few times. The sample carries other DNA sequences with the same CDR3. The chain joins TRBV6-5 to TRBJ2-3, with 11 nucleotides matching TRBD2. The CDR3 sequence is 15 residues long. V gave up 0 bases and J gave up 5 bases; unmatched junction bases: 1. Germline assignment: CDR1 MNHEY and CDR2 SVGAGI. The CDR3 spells CASSYSLAGGDTQYF. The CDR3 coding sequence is TGTGCCAGCAGTTACTCTCTAGCGGGGGGAGATACGCAGTATTTT.

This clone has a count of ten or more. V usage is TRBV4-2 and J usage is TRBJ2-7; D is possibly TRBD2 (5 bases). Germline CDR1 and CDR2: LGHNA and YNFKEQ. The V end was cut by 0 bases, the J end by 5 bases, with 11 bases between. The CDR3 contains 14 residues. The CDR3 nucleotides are TGTGCCAGCAGCCAAGAAATTCGGGGTAACGAGCAGTACTTC. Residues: CASSQEIRGNEQYF.

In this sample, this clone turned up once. The CDR3 nucleotides read TGTGCCAGCAGTGTTAACATGAACACCGGGGAGCTGTTTTTT. Translation: CASSVNMNTGELFF. The J gene is TRBJ2-2, the V gene TRBV6-1; D remains ambiguous. This CDR3 comprises 14 residues. Trimming took 4 bases from V and 1 from J, leaving 7 bases between them. The germline CDR1 and CDR2 sequences are MNHNS and SASEGT.

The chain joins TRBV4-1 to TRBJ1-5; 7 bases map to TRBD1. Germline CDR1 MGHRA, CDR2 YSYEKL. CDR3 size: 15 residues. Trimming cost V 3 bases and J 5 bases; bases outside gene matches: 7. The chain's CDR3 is CASSQVQGPHQPQHF. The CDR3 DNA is TGCGCCAGCAGCCAGGTACAGGGGCCCCATCAGCCCCAGCATTTT.

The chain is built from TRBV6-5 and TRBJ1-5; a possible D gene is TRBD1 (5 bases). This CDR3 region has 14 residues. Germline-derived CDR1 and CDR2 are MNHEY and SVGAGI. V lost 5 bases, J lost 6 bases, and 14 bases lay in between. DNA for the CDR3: TGTGCCAGCAGTCCCGCAGGGAGGGCTCAGCCCCAGCATTTT. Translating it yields CASSPAGRAQPQHF.

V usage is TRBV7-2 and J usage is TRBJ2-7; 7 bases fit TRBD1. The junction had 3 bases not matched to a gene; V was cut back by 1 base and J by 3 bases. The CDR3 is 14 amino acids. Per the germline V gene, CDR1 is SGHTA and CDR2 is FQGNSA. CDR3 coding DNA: TGTGCCAGCAGCTTAGGGGGACAGAGCTACGAGCAGTACTTC. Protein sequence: CASSLGGQSYEQYF.

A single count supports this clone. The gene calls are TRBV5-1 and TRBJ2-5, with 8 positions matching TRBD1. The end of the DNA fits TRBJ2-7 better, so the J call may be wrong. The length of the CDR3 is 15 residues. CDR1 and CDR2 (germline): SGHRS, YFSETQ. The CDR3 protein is CASSLGGQDSYEQYF. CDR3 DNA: TGCGCCAGCAGCTTGGGGGGACAGGATTCCTACGAGCAGTACTTC.

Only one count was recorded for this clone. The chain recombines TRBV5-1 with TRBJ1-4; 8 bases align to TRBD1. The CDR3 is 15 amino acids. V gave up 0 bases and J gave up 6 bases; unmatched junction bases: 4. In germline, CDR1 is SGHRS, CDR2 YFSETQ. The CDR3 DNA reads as TGCGCCAGCAGCTTGGCAGGGGGCAGAGATGAAAAACTGTTTTTT. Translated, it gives CASSLAGGRDEKLFF.

CDR3 coding DNA: TGCGCCAGCAACCCGACCGCCGGGAGCCGAGGATTATACGAGCAGTACTTC. Protein product: CASNPTAGSRGLYEQYF. This chain joins TRBV5-1 and TRBJ2-7; weak D call: TRBD2 (6 bases). The V gene's germline CDR1 is SGHRS and CDR2 YFSETQ. Deletions cut 6 bases from V and 4 bases from J, with 26 bases between. The CDR3 covers 17 residues.

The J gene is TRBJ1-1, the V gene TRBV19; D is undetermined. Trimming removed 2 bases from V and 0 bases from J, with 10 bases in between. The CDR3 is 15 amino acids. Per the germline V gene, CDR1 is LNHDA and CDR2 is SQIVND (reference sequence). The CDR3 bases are TGTGCCAGTAGTATAAACCCAGCGATGAACACTGAAGCTTTCTTT. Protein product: CASSINPAMNTEAFF.

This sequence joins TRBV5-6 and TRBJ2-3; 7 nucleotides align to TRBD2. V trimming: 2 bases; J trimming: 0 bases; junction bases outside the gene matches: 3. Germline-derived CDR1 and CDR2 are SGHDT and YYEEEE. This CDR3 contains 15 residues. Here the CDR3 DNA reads TGTGCCAGCAGCTTAGCGGGGTATAGCACAGATACGCAGTATTTT. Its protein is CASSLAGYSTDTQYF.

This CDR3 reads CASSLVSLLGEQYF. DNA for the CDR3: TGTGCCAGCAGCTTGGTCAGCCTTCTAGGAGAGCAGTACTTC. V is TRBV5-5 and J is TRBJ2-7; no definite D call. The germline V and J ends were trimmed by 0 bases and 7 bases, with 14 bases remaining between them. The V gene's germline CDR1 is SGHKS and CDR2 YYEKEE (reference sequence). CDR3 length: 14 residues.

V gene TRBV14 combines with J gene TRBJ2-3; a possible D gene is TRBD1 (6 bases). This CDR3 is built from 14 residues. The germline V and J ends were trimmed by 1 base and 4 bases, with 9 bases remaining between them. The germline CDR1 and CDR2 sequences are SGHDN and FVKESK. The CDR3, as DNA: TGTGCCAGCAGCCAAGTGCAGGGGCCAGATACGCAGTATTTT. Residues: CASSQVQGPDTQYF.

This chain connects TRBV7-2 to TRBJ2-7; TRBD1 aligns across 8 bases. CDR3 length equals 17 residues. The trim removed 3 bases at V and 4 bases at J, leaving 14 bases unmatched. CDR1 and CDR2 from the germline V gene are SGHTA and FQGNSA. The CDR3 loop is CASSFIPSGQGGYEQYF. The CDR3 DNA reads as TGTGCCAGCAGCTTCATCCCCTCCGGACAGGGAGGATACGAGCAGTACTTC.

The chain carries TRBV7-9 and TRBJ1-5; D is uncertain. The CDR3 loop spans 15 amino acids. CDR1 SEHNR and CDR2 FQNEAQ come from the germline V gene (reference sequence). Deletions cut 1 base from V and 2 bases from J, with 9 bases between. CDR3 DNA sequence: TGTGCCAGCAGCTTAGGGACGGAGGGCAATCAGCCCCAGCATTTT. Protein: CASSLGTEGNQPQHF.

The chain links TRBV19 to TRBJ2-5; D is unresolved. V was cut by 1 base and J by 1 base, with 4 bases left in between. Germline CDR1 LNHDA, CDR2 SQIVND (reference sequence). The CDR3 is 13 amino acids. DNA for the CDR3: TGTGCCAGTAGTATAGCAGTCCAAGAGACCCAGTACTTC. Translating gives CASSIAVQETQYF.

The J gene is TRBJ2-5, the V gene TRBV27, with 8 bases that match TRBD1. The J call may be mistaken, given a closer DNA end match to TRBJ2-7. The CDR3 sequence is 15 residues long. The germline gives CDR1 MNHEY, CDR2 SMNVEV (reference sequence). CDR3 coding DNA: TGTGCCGGATCAAAAACGAAGGACAGGGCCCACGAGCAGTACTTC. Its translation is CAGSKTKDRAHEQYF.

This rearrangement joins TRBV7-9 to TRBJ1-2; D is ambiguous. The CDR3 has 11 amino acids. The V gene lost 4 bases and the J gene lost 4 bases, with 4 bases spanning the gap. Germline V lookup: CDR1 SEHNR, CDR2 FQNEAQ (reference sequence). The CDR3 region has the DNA TGTGCCAGCAGCTGGGCCTATGGCTACACCTTC. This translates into CASSWAYGYTF.

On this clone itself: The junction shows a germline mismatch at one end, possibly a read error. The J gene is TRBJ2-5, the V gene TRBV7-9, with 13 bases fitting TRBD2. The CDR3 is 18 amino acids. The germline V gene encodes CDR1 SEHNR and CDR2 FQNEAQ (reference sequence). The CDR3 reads CSSSLEGLAGWSAETQYF. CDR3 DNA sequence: TGTTCCAGCAGCTTAGAGGGACTAGCGGGGTGGTCGGCAGAGACCCAGTACTTC.

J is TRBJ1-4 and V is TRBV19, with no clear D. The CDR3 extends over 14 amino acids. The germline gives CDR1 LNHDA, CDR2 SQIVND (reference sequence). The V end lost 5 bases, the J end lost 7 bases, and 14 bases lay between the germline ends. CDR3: CASSLGGESEKLFF. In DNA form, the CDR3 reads TGTGCCAGTAGTCTTGGAGGAGAGAGTGAAAAACTGTTTTTT. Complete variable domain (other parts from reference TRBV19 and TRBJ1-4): DGGITQSPKYLFRKEGQNVTLSCEQNLNHDAMYWYRQDPGQGLRLIYYSQIVNDFQKGDIAEGYSVSREKKESFPLTVTSAQKNPTAFYLCASSLGGESEKLFFGSGTQLSVL.